Below, 8 T cell receptor beta chains from the same sample are listed, as sequenced in a study of T cells in Graves' hyperthyroidism and ophthalmopathy. Amplification yielded TCR beta CDR3 regions, with RNA transcripts as the source. When the TCR CDR3 underwent first-round RT-PCR, the HTBI primer set was used. Using its own MiXCR run on the multiplex PCR reads, TCRdb lists one record per CDR3 protein. The sample consists of about 59,000 distinct CDR3 sequences, roughly 50% of them appearing once. The specimen was blood. Source of these receptors: a woman aged 55-70 years with Graves' ophthalmopathy.

The rearrangement links TRBV15 to TRBJ1-1, with 10 nucleotides matching TRBD1. This CDR3 has 15 residues. J gave up 3 bases and V 2 bases, and 3 bases lay outside the gene matches. Germline V CDR1 and CDR2: LNHNV, YYDKDF (reference sequence). The CDR3 loop is CATSRFGTGDTEAFF. DNA of the CDR3: TGTGCCACCAGCAGATTCGGGACAGGGGACACTGAAGCTTTCTTT.

This clonotype came up many times. The J gene is TRBJ2-1, the V gene TRBV12-5; perhaps TRBD1 as D (8 bases). CDR3 size: 15 residues. CDR1 is LGHNT, CDR2 FRNRAP, per germline. Trimming cost V 0 bases and J 5 bases, with 11 bases left between them. The CDR3 DNA reads TGTGCTAGTGGTTTGGTACAGGGGGGGAACAATGAGCAGTTCTTC. It encodes CASGLVQGGNNEQFF.

This chain uses TRBV7-9 with TRBJ2-3, with D possibly being TRBD2 (7 bases). Trimming pared 1 base from V and 6 bases from J, leaving 14 bases between. In germline, CDR1 is SEHNR, CDR2 FQNEAQ (reference sequence). This CDR3 has 15 amino acids. The CDR3 sequence: CASSLEAGAGDTQYF. The CDR3 DNA sequence: TGTGCCAGCAGCTTAGAGGCGGGGGCCGGGGATACGCAGTATTTT.

The V call is TRBV20-1, the J call TRBJ2-5, with D tentatively TRBD1 (5 bases). CDR3 length: 14 residues. The germline V and J ends were trimmed by 5 bases and 7 bases, with 20 bases remaining between them. Germline V gene sequence: CDR1 DFQATT, CDR2 SNEGSKA (reference sequence). Written as DNA, the CDR3 is TGCAGTGCTGCGTCACCCGGACAAGTCGGGACCCAGTACTTC. Its translation is CSAASPGQVGTQYF.

The V call is TRBV2, the J call TRBJ2-5, with 9 positions matching TRBD1. The germline gives CDR1 SNHLY, CDR2 FYNNEI. The CDR3 spans 15 residues. The V gene end was trimmed by 10 bases and the J gene end by 4 bases; junction bases not matched to a gene: 13. The CDR3 DNA is TGTGCCACCAAAACGAGGACAGGGGAGGGAGAGACCCAGTACTTC. Translated: CATKTRTGEGETQYF. Using reference TRBV2 and TRBJ2-5 for the parts outside the CDR3, the full variable domain is EPEVTQTPSHQVTQMGQEVILRCVPISNHLYFYWYRQILGQKVEFLVSFYNNEISEKSEIFDDQFSVERPDGSNFTLKIRSTKLEDSAMYFCATKTRTGEGETQYFGPGTRLLVL.

Many counts were recorded for this clonotype. CDR3 nucleotides: TGTGCCAGCAGGACTATAGCGACAGATACGCAGTATTTT. Translated: CASRTIATDTQYF. This sequence joins TRBV6-6 and TRBJ2-3, with D perhaps matching TRBD2 (5 bases). The V gene lost 6 bases and the J gene lost 3 bases, with 10 bases spanning the gap. CDR3 length: 13 residues. Germline V gene sequence: CDR1 MNHNY, CDR2 SVGAGI (reference sequence).

The rearrangement uses TRBV20-1 and TRBJ2-7; possibly TRBD1 or TRBD2 for D (6 bases each). V lost 8 bases, J lost 3 bases, and 14 bases lay in between. Germline CDR1 and CDR2: DFQATT and SNEGSKA (reference sequence). CDR3 length: 12 residues. This CDR3 reads CSFSRGGYEQYF. In DNA, the CDR3 is TGCAGTTTTTCCAGGGGAGGCTACGAGCAGTACTTC.

The chain combines TRBV19 with TRBJ1-5; TRBD1 matches 9 bases. There are 18 residues in the CDR3. From germline, CDR1 is LNHDA and CDR2 SQIVND (reference sequence). Losses at the gene ends were 5 bases for V and 3 bases for J; bases not matched to a gene: 14. The CDR3 DNA reads as TGTGCCAGTAGTGCATCCGGGACAGGGATTGGGAACAATCAGCCCCAGCATTTT. It encodes CASSASGTGIGNNQPQHF.